The entry below describes one TCR beta chain. The study ran its PCR with 60 Vbeta and 13 Jbeta primers. Profiled with immunoSEQ multiplex PCR; TCRdb holds only in-frame clones, not every one. The table shows some 180,000 clones, with 60% to 85% occurring only once. The source of the sample is a study of cytomegalovirus exposure and HLA in healthy donors. With 4 bases removed from V and 1 base from J, the gap between germline ends came to 4 bases. CDR1 SGHVS and CDR2 FNYEAQ come from the germline V gene. CDR3 length: 12 amino acids. This receptor was taken from a male donor in good health and CMV-seronegative. Sequencing was performed on PBMCs. This chain uses TRBV7-6 with TRBJ2-5; D gene unclear. In nucleotides, the CDR3 is TGTGCCAGCAGCTCCCTCCAAGAGACCCAGTACTTC. Protein product: CASSSLQETQYF.